Presented here are 2 T cell receptor beta chains from one specimen sequenced in a study of shared clonotypes between healthy human individuals. Assay: immunoSEQ multiplex PCR; the TCRdb copy retains only in-frame clones and omits some. This sample carries about 680,000 clones, roughly 78% of them seen once, and the ten largest clones take about 2%. The sample consisted of memory CD4+ T cells sorted from blood. The sample's subset: CD45RA-negative fraction. The receptors originated from a woman aged 25 to 39 in good health.

This clone was detected only once. V gene TRBV11-3 combines with J gene TRBJ2-7, with 8 bases that match TRBD2. With 2 bases clipped from V and 7 bases from J, the junction kept 7 bases outside the gene matches. The germline V gene has CDR1 SGHNT and CDR2 YENEEA. The length of the CDR3 is 14 residues. The CDR3 loop reads CASSLTAGGEEQYF. The CDR3 DNA sequence: TGTGCCAGCAGCTTAACTGCGGGAGGAGAGGAGCAGTACTTC.

This clone was counted ten times or more. This sequence joins TRBV19 and TRBJ2-2, with 11 bases fitting TRBD1. Looked up from germline, CDR1 is LNHDA and CDR2 is SQIVND (reference sequence). This CDR3 contains 16 residues. V gave up 3 bases and J gave up 4 bases; unmatched junction bases: 4. The CDR3 region is CASSITGTGGTGELFF. The DNA of the CDR3 is TGTGCCAGTAGTATTACCGGGACAGGGGGCACCGGGGAGCTGTTTTTT.